This TCR beta chain was captured in a study of beta chain features in type 1 diabetes. Overall study results and limits: Significant though moderate, a shortening of TCRB CDR3s appeared in all four CD4+ subsets of Type 1 diabetes patients.

All of the isolated RNA was reverse transcribed, so expressed TCRB transcripts were sequenced. The protocol was immunoSEQ multiplex PCR, while the TCRdb copy is restricted to in-frame clones and leaves out a portion. Of about 260,000 clones listed, about a fifth were seen once; the top ten hold less than 0.03%. Comment on this clone: The antigen is undetermined.

Germline loops: CDR1 KGHSH, CDR2 LQKENI. This CDR3 comprises 15 residues. Trimming shortened V by 5 bases and J by 0 bases, and 13 bases separated the two germline ends. This sequence joins TRBV18 and TRBJ1-1, with D perhaps matching TRBD1 (6 bases). Specimen: naive CD4+ T cells from blood. This clonotype originated in a woman aged 40 to 50 with type 1 diabetes. The CDR3 is CASSFGQILNTEAFF. The CDR3 bases are TGTGCCAGCTCATTCGGACAGATACTGAACACTGAAGCTTTCTTT.